Detailed here is one T cell receptor beta chain. Its specificity is not known. This sample stems from a study of OX40 agonist ivuxolimab in advanced cancers. Study details: Ivuxolimab, which patients received intravenously every 2 weeks, was dosed at 0.01 to 10 mg/kg.

The germline V and J ends were trimmed by 2 bases and 1 base, with 11 bases remaining between them. This CDR3 is 15 amino acids long. Germline V CDR1 and CDR2: MNHNS, SASEGT. General observations from the study: Clonal expansion from baseline to week 6 occurred in both CD4+ and CD8+ T cells.

Patients were ruled out by autoimmune disease history or systemic immunosuppression. This table comes from immunoSEQ multiplex PCR, and its TCRdb copy is limited to in-frame clones, with some not included. The sample holds roughly 63,000 clones; roughly nine tenths are singletons and the top ten take 10% to 12%. The chain is built from TRBV6-1 and TRBJ1-1; possibly TRBD1 for D (6 bases). Source: CD4+ or CD8+ T cells sorted from blood, taken in a trial of the OX40 agonist ivuxolimab. The source of this sequence is an adult with an advanced solid tumor such as melanoma, head and neck, liver or kidney cancer. The CDR3 DNA follows: TGTGCCAGCAGTGAATACGGGGGCTCGAACACTGAAGCTTTCTTT. Amino acid sequence: CASSEYGGSNTEAFF.